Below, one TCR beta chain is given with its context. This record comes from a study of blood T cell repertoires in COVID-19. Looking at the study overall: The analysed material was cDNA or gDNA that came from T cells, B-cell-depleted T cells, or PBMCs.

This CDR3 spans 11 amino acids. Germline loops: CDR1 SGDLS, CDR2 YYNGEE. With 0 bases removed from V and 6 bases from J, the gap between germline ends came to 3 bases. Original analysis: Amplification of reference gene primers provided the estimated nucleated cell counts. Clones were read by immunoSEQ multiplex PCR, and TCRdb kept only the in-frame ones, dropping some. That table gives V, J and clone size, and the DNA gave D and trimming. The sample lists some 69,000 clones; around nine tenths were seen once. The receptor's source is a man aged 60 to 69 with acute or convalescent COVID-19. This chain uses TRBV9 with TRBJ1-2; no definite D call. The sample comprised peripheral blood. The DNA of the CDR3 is TGTGCCAGCAGCGTAGTAAATGGCTACACCTTC. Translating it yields CASSVVNGYTF.